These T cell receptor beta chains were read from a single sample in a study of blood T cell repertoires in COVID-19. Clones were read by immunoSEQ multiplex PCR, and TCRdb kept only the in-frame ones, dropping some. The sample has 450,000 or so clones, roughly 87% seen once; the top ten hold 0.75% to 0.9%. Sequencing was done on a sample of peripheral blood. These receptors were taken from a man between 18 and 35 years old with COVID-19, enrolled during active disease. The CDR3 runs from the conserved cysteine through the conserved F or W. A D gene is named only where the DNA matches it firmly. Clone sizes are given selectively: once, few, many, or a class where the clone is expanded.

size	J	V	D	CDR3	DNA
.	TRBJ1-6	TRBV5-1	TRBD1	CASSGDTGGLSYNSPLHF	TGCGCCAGCAGCGGGGATACAGGGGGATTGTCCTATAATTCACCCCTCCACTTT
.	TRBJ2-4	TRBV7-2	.	CASSPLRVQYF	TGTGCCAGCAGCCCCTTGCGGGTTCAGTACTTC
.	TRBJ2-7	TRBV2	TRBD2	CASSGRTSGRGEQYF	TGTGCCAGCAGTGGGAGGACTAGCGGGAGGGGCGAGCAGTACTTC
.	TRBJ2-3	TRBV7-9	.	CASSFRDGDTQYF	TGTGCCAGCAGCTTCAGGGATGGAGATACGCAGTATTTT
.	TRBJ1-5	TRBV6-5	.	CASSSLLGPQHF	TGTGCCAGCAGTTCATTACTAGGGCCCCAGCATTTT
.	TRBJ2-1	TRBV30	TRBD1	CAWNRDRYNEQFF	TGTGCCTGGAACCGGGACAGGTACAATGAGCAGTTCTTC
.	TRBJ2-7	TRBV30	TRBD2	CAWSVISGNDEQYF	TGTGCCTGGAGTGTAATTAGCGGGAACGACGAGCAGTACTTC
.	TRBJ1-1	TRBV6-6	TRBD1	CASSDYRGRAFF	TGTGCCAGCAGTGACTACAGGGGGCGAGCTTTCTTT
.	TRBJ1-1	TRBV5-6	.	CASSSSQSWDTEAFF	TGTGCCAGCAGCAGTTCACAGTCATGGGACACTGAAGCTTTCTTT
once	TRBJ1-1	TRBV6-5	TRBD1	CASRPTGGTEAFF	TGTGCCAGCAGACCGACAGGGGGAACTGAAGCTTTCTTT
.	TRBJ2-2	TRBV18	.	CASSPGVPTGELFF	TGTGCCAGCTCACCAGGAGTTCCCACCGGGGAGCTGTTTTTT
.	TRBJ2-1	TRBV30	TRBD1	CAWSRGTGGYNEQFF	TGTGCCTGGAGTCGCGGGACAGGGGGCTACAATGAGCAGTTCTTC
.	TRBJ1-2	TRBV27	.	CASSRTQSRWTF	TGTGCCAGCAGCCGAACCCAATCGAGGTGGACCTTC
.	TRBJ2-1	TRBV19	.	CASSMSRERQGFDEQFF	TGTGCCAGTAGTATGAGCAGGGAACGTCAGGGTTTTGATGAGCAGTTCTTC
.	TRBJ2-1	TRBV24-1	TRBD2	CATSDSIAGTSYNEQFF	TGTGCCACCAGTGATTCTATAGCGGGGACATCCTACAATGAGCAGTTCTTC
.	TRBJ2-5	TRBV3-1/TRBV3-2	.	CASSQASGETQYF	TGTGCCAGCAGCCAAGCGAGCGGGGAGACCCAGTACTTC
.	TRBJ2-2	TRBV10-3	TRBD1	CALGGTGTGNTGELFF	TGTGCCCTCGGGGGTACCGGGACAGGAAACACCGGGGAGCTGTTTTTT
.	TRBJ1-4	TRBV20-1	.	CSASPGAANEKLFF	TGCAGTGCCAGTCCAGGGGCGGCTAATGAAAAACTGTTTTTT
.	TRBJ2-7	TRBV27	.	CASSFSQTPSPIYEQYF	TGTGCCAGCAGTTTCTCACAGACACCCAGCCCCATCTACGAGCAGTACTTC
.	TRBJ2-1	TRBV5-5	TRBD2	CASSPGLAVQYNEQFF	TGTGCCAGCAGCCCGGGACTAGCGGTACAATACAATGAGCAGTTCTTC
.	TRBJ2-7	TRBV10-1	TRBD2	CASSGRQTDEQYF	TGCGCCAGCTCCGGGAGGCAGACCGACGAGCAGTACTTC
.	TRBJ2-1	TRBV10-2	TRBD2	CASRLAGSSYNEQFF	TGCGCCAGCAGACTAGCGGGAAGCTCCTACAATGAGCAGTTCTTC
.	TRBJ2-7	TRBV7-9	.	CASSSDTNEQYF	TGTGCCAGCAGCTCCGACACAAACGAGCAGTACTTC
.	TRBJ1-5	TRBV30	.	CAWGQDFDQPQHF	TGTGCCTGGGGGCAGGACTTCGATCAGCCCCAGCATTTT
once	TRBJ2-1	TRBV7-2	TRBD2	CASSLGRLAGGDNEQFF	TGTGCCAGCAGCTTAGGGAGACTAGCGGGAGGGGACAATGAGCAGTTCTTC
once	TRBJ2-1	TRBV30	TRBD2	CAWTAGLAGSEGVYNEQFF	TGTGCCTGGACCGCAGGACTAGCGGGATCAGAAGGGGTCTACAATGAGCAGTTCTTC
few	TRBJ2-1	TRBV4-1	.	CASSQVGTRQFF	TGCGCCAGCAGCCAAGTGGGTACTAGACAGTTCTTC
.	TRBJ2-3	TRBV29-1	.	CSVVRGGNTDTQYF	TGCAGCGTAGTAAGGGGGGGCAACACAGATACGCAGTATTTT
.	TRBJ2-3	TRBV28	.	CASSFGHKGTQYF	TGTGCCAGCAGTTTTGGGCACAAAGGTACGCAGTATTTT
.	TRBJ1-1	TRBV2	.	CASSEARGMDTEAFF	TGTGCCAGCAGTGAAGCACGGGGGATGGACACTGAAGCTTTCTTT
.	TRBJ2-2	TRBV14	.	CASSRLDGGGELFF	TGTGCCAGCAGCCGCCTAGACGGGGGAGGGGAGCTGTTTTTT